These 15 T cell receptor beta chains share one sample of origin, sequenced in a study of blood T cell repertoires in COVID-19. Generated by immunoSEQ multiplex PCR, the TCRdb table keeps only in-frame clones and is missing some. The data contain about 190,000 clones, about 81% of them singletons. Sequenced sample: peripheral blood. The receptor source for this set is a woman of 80 years or more with COVID-19, enrolled during active disease.

This clone has only one observation. V and J are TRBV7-2 and TRBJ1-2; 7 bases fit TRBD1. The germline V gene encodes CDR1 SGHTA and CDR2 FQGNSA. CDR3 size: 13 residues. V lost 3 bases, J lost 4 bases, and 2 bases stayed unmatched. CDR3 loop: CASSFGTAYGYTF. As DNA, the CDR3 is TGTGCCAGCAGCTTTGGGACAGCCTATGGCTACACCTTC. The whole variable domain, remainder taken from reference TRBV7-2 and TRBJ1-2, is GAGVSQSPSNKVTEKGKDVELRCDPISGHTALYWYRQSLGQGLEFLIYFQGNSAPDKSGLPSDRFSAERTGGSVSTLTIQRTQQEDSAVYLCASSFGTAYGYTFGSGTRLTVV.

This clone was observed a handful of times. The CDR3 nucleotides read TGTGCCAGCAGTGAAGAGCGGACGACAAATTCACCCCTCCACTTT. Translation gives CASSEERTTNSPLHF. The chain employs TRBV2 and TRBJ1-6; D remains unclear. From germline, CDR1 is SNHLY and CDR2 FYNNEI. V was trimmed by 1 base and J by 7 bases, leaving 11 bases between them. This CDR3 is 15 amino acids long.

The gene calls are TRBV15 and TRBJ2-5; 7 bases map to TRBD2. The trim removed 1 base at V and 4 bases at J, leaving 9 bases unmatched. CDR3 length: 16 amino acids. Germline V gives CDR1 LNHNV, CDR2 YYDKDF (reference sequence). This CDR3 reads CATSRVGGSGRETQYF. In nucleotides, the CDR3 is TGTGCCACCAGCAGAGTGGGCGGGAGCGGTCGAGAGACCCAGTACTTC.

This chain links TRBV28 with TRBJ2-7, with 8 bases that match TRBD1. The CDR3 runs to 16 residues. Germline CDR1 and CDR2: MDHEN and SYDVKM. V dropped 0 bases and J dropped 3; count of bases not matched to a gene: 7. The CDR3 region has the DNA TGTGCCAGCAGTTTATGGGGAGACAGGGGAGGCTACGAGCAGTACTTC. Protein: CASSLWGDRGGYEQYF.

This clone was detected only a few times. The chain has TRBV14 and TRBJ2-7; 7 bases agree with TRBD2. Germline V gives CDR1 SGHDN, CDR2 FVKESK. The CDR3 is made up of 13 amino acids. The junction had 5 bases not matched to a gene; V was cut back by 5 bases and J by 4 bases. CDR3 in amino acids: CASSKGREYEQYF. The CDR3, as DNA: TGTGCCAGCAGCAAAGGGAGGGAGTACGAGCAGTACTTC. Using reference TRBV14 and TRBJ2-7 for the parts outside the CDR3, the full variable domain is EAGVTQFPSHSVIEKGQTVTLRCDPISGHDNLYWYRRVMGKEIKFLLHFVKESKQDESGMPNNRFLAERTGGTYSTLKVQPAELEDSGVYFCASSKGREYEQYFGPGTRLTVT.

This clone was counted only a few times. This chain links TRBV18 with TRBJ1-4; D gene ambiguous. The CDR3 length is 16 residues. Germline V gives CDR1 KGHSH, CDR2 LQKENI. Trimming removed 3 bases from V and 7 bases from J, with 18 bases in between. The CDR3 nucleotides are TGTGCCAGCTCACCTGTCCCGCCCTCGGGAAGTGAAAAACTGTTTTTT. Amino acids: CASSPVPPSGSEKLFF.

This chain uses TRBV13 with TRBJ2-3; D is ambiguous. The ends were cut back, 3 bases at V and 4 bases at J, with 8 bases in the middle. CDR1 is PRHDT, CDR2 FYEKMQ, per germline (reference sequence). The CDR3 totals 13 residues. The DNA of the CDR3 is TGTGCCAGCAGCTTCAGACTGTCAGATACGCAGTATTTT. Translating gives CASSFRLSDTQYF.

The V call is TRBV29-1, the J call TRBJ2-1; D is ambiguous. V lost 3 bases and J 6 bases, leaving 9 bases between the germline ends. In germline, CDR1 is SQVTM, CDR2 ANQGSEA. This CDR3 contains 12 residues. CDR3 loop: CSVDVTGNEQFF. As DNA, the CDR3 is TGCAGCGTTGATGTCACGGGCAATGAGCAGTTCTTC.

The chain has TRBV11-1 and TRBJ2-2; TRBD1 matches at 9 bases. V shed 5 bases, J shed 5 bases, and the junction held 6 bases outside the gene matches. Germline CDR1 and CDR2: SGHAT and FQDESV (reference sequence). There are 15 residues in the CDR3. CDR3 DNA sequence: TGTGCCAGCAGCCCATGGACAGGGGAAACCGGGGAGCTGTTTTTT. Translating it yields CASSPWTGETGELFF.

This chain connects TRBV6-1 to TRBJ2-5; 16 nucleotides match TRBD2. V shed 2 bases and J 6 bases; nucleotides not matched to a gene: 6. CDR1 and CDR2 from the germline V gene are MNHNS and SASEGT. CDR3 length: 17 amino acids. As DNA, the CDR3 is TGTGCCAGCAGTGAACCGGGACTAGCGGGAGGGGGGAAGACCCAGTACTTC. Translated: CASSEPGLAGGGKTQYF.

This clone has just a few counts. The CDR3 spells CASSPGTSGGASYEQYF. In DNA, the CDR3 is TGTGCCAGCAGCCCCGGGACTAGCGGGGGGGCATCCTACGAGCAGTACTTC. The chain employs TRBV2 and TRBJ2-7; TRBD2 agrees at 16 bases. This CDR3 spans 17 amino acids. V trimming: 6 bases; J trimming: 1 base; junction bases outside the gene matches: 6. The germline V gene has CDR1 SNHLY and CDR2 FYNNEI.

V usage is TRBV28 and J usage is TRBJ2-1, with 11 nucleotides matching TRBD2. The length of the CDR3 is 16 residues. After removal of 5 bases from V and 7 bases from J, the junction contained 10 bases not matched to a gene. Germline-derived CDR1 and CDR2 are MDHEN and SYDVKM. The CDR3 region is CASSNSGTSGWNEQFF. In nucleotides, the CDR3 is TGTGCCAGCAGTAACTCCGGGACTAGCGGATGGAATGAGCAGTTCTTC.

The chain links TRBV7-9 to TRBJ2-2; 7 nucleotides line up with TRBD2. Looked up from germline, CDR1 is SEHNR and CDR2 is FQNEAQ (reference sequence). The V segment lost 1 base and the J segment 1 base; nucleotides outside the gene matches: 3. The CDR3 consists of 16 residues. The CDR3 DNA sequence: TGTGCCAGCAGCTTAGGTCCTAGCGGGAACACCGGGGAGCTGTTTTTT. Translating gives CASSLGPSGNTGELFF.

This clone showed up just a few times. The rearrangement joins TRBV6-2 or TRBV6-3 to TRBJ2-7; 8 bases agree with TRBD1. The junction had 11 bases not matched to a gene; V was cut back by 5 bases and J by 5 bases. The CDR3 runs to 15 residues. The germline V gene has CDR1 MNHEY and CDR2 SVGEGT. The CDR3 sequence: CASSTSRTGSHEQYF. The CDR3 nucleotides are TGTGCCAGCAGTACATCTCGGACAGGGTCCCACGAGCAGTACTTC.

The V gene is TRBV18, the J gene TRBJ2-2, with TRBD1 identical over 10 bases. After removal of 6 bases from V and 7 bases from J, the junction contained 11 bases not matched to a gene. The CDR3 totals 16 residues. Per the germline V gene, CDR1 is KGHSH and CDR2 is LQKENI. The CDR3 bases are TGTGCCAGCTCCCCTGACAGGGGGCGCGGAGGCGGGGAGCTGTTTTTT. Encoded protein: CASSPDRGRGGGELFF.